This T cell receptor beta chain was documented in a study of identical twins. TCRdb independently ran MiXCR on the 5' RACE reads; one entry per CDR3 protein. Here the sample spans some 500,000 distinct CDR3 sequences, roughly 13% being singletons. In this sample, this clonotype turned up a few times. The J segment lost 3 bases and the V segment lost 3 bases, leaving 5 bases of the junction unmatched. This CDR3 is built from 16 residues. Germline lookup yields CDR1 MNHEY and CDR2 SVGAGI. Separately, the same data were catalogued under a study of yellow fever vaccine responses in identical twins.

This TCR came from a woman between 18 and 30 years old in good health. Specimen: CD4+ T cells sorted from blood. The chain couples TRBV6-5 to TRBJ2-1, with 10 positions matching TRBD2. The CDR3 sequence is CASSYSSGRGYNEQFF. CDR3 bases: TGTGCCAGCAGTTATTCAAGCGGGAGGGGCTACAATGAGCAGTTCTTC.